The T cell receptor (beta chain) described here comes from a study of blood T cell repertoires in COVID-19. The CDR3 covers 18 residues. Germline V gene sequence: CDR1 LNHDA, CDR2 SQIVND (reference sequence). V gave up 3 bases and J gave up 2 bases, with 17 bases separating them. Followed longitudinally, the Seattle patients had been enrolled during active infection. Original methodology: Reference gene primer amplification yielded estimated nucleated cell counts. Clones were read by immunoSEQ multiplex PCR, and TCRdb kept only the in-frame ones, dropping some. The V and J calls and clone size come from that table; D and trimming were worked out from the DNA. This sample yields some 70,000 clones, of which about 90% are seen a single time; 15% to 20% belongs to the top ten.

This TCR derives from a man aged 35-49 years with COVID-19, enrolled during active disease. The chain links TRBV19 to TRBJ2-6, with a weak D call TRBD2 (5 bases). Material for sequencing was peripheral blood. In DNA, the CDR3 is TGTGCCAGTAGTATTAATTCCCCTGAGCGGACTGGGGCCAACGTCCTGACTTTC. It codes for CASSINSPERTGANVLTF.